Listed below are T cell receptor beta chains from one sample, sequenced in a study of blood T cell repertoires in COVID-19. Generated by immunoSEQ multiplex PCR, the TCRdb table keeps only in-frame clones and is missing some. The data contain some 230,000 clones, more than 65% of them singletons. The source material was peripheral blood. These receptors all stem from a woman in her sixties with acute or convalescent COVID-19. Each CDR3 is given with its conserved first and last residue. D genes are given only for firm matches. Clone size, where shown, is once, few, many, or a class for clones that have expanded.

TRBJ2-7 | TRBD2 | TRBV2 | once | CATLAGLNYEQYF | TGTGCCACTCTAGCGGGCCTTAACTACGAGCAGTACTTC
TRBJ2-1 | TRBD2 | TRBV5-5 | . | CASSLVRTSGGYNEQFF | TGTGCCAGCAGCTTGGTGAGGACTAGCGGGGGGTACAATGAGCAGTTCTTC
TRBJ1-1 | . | TRBV20-1 | . | CSAPPSAFF | TGCAGTGCTCCCCCGTCGGCTTTCTTT
TRBJ2-6 | TRBD2 | TRBV7-2 | . | CASSWGGTLRVLTF | TGTGCCAGCAGCTGGGGGGGGACTCTAAGGGTCCTGACTTTC
TRBJ1-1 | TRBD1 | TRBV27 | once | CASTFGTANTEAFF | TGTGCCAGCACCTTCGGGACAGCGAACACTGAAGCTTTCTTT
TRBJ1-6 | . | TRBV4-3 | . | CASSSRPGSPLHF | TGCGCCAGCAGCAGTCGTCCGGGTTCACCCCTCCACTTT
TRBJ1-2 | TRBD1 | TRBV20-1 | . | CSVTRDSIYTF | TGCAGTGTTACCCGGGACAGCATCTACACCTTC
TRBJ2-2 | . | TRBV7-9 | . | CASSWGHRVETGELFF | TGTGCCAGCAGCTGGGGCCACAGGGTCGAAACCGGGGAGCTGTTTTTT
TRBJ1-2 | . | TRBV6-2/TRBV6-3 | . | CASSYSGAGYTF | TGTGCCAGCAGTTACTCAGGGGCTGGCTACACCTTC
TRBJ1-2 | . | TRBV4-1 | . | CASSQADPGGAMGYTF | TGCGCCAGCAGCCAAGCGGACCCCGGGGGGGCTATGGGCTACACCTTC
TRBJ1-4 | TRBD1 | TRBV5-4 | . | CASSPGTVNEKLFF | TGTGCCAGCAGCCCTGGGACAGTGAATGAAAAACTGTTTTTT